The clone carrying this T cell receptor (beta chain) was found a few times. The antigen is unknown. Sequenced by immunoSEQ multiplex PCR; TCRdb stores in-frame clones only, minus some. This repertoire shows about 21,000 clones, about three quarters found once; its top ten account for 15% to 20%. The source of the sample is a study of PD-1 blockade in classical Hodgkin lymphoma. Whole-study findings and limits: The baseline diversity of complete responders showed similarity to that of newly diagnosed patients. Baseline TCR diversity was reportedly lower in newly diagnosed patients than healthy donors.

Germline-derived CDR1 and CDR2 are LNHDA and SQIVND (reference sequence). Trimming removed 3 bases from V and 7 bases from J, with 9 bases in between. This CDR3 is 13 amino acids long. Relapse was seen in all patients after autologous stem cell transplantation, and brentuximab vedotin exposure was variable. This chain links TRBV19 with TRBJ1-4; no clear D gene. The TCR sequence derives from a human donor with classical Hodgkin lymphoma. The sequencing here drew on peripheral blood mononuclear cells (PBMCs), taken at baseline. The CDR3 reads CASSILGGEKLFF. CDR3 in DNA: TGTGCCAGTAGTATTCTGGGTGGTGAAAAACTGTTTTTT.